The 26 T cell receptor beta chains below all came from one sample that was sequenced in a study of blood T cell repertoires in COVID-19. The data were produced by immunoSEQ multiplex PCR, yet TCRdb's version contains in-frame clones alone and is incomplete. The table records more than 150,000 clones, 79% of them present only once. Sequenced: peripheral blood. Receptors were obtained from a man in his 60s with active or convalescent COVID-19.

This chain uses TRBV6-5 with TRBJ2-7; TRBD1 is a possible D gene (6 bases). V was pared by 2 bases and J by 6 bases, with 8 bases between. CDR1 is MNHEY and CDR2 is SVGAGI in the germline V gene. The CDR3 extends over 12 amino acids. CDR3 region: CASSYPGAEQYF. The CDR3 DNA reads as TGTGCCAGCAGTTACCCAGGGGCCGAGCAGTACTTC.

V is TRBV7-8 and J is TRBJ2-5, with TRBD2 matching over 10 bases. This CDR3 comprises 17 residues. V trimming: 6 bases; J trimming: 0 bases; junction bases outside the gene matches: 10. CDR1 and CDR2 (germline): SGHVS, FQNEAQ. The CDR3 spells CASRKTGTSAYQETQYF. The CDR3 DNA follows: TGTGCCAGCAGGAAAACCGGGACTAGCGCCTACCAAGAGACCCAGTACTTC.

The V and J genes are TRBV7-8 and TRBJ2-5, with 7 positions matching TRBD2. CDR3 size: 15 residues. The V gene end was trimmed by 3 bases and the J gene end by 5 bases; junction bases not matched to a gene: 9. The germline gives CDR1 SGHVS, CDR2 FQNEAQ. CDR3 nucleotide sequence: TGTGCCAGCAGCTTTCTAGCGGATGGGGGGGAGACCCAGTACTTC. Its protein is CASSFLADGGETQYF.

The chain is built from TRBV10-3 and TRBJ2-3; tentatively, D is TRBD1 (5 bases). The CDR3 covers 17 residues. Between the trimmed V and J ends, which lost 5 bases and 0 bases, there was a span of 18 bases. In germline, CDR1 is ENHRY, CDR2 SYGVKD. CDR3: CAISSSRKQVSTDTQYF. The CDR3 DNA sequence: TGTGCCATCAGTTCCTCACGGAAACAGGTCAGCACAGATACGCAGTATTTT.

This chain uses TRBV7-8 with TRBJ1-5; 8 nucleotides align to TRBD1. The CDR3 extends over 16 amino acids. The germline CDR1 and CDR2 sequences are SGHVS and FQNEAQ. J was trimmed by 3 bases and V by 7 bases; bases with no gene match: 11. In nucleotides, the CDR3 is TGTGCCAGCACCCCCTCAGGGGGCTCCTACAATCAGCCCCAGCATTTT. Translated, it gives CASTPSGGSYNQPQHF.

The rearrangement joins TRBV7-2 to TRBJ2-1; TRBD2 aligns across 11 bases. Germline loops: CDR1 SGHTA, CDR2 FQGNSA. V was clipped by 4 bases and J by 7 bases; unmatched bases: 15. The CDR3 is 18 amino acids. The CDR3 nucleotides are TGTGCCAGCAGCTCAGGGAGACGGACTAGCGGGTTAAGGAATGAGCAGTTCTTC. This encodes CASSSGRRTSGLRNEQFF.

This sequence joins TRBV30 and TRBJ2-3, with 9 nucleotides matching TRBD2. Germline V gives CDR1 GTSNPN, CDR2 SVGIG (reference sequence). J lost 4 bases, V lost 1 base, and 6 bases had no gene match. The CDR3 covers 15 residues. The CDR3 spells CAWSAVAGAADTQYF. The CDR3 region has the DNA TGTGCCTGGAGTGCGGTAGCGGGAGCGGCAGATACGCAGTATTTT.

The table lists this clone with a count of one. CDR3 DNA sequence: TGTGCCAGCAGTGAGGAAGACGCTCTTTATAGCAATGGCTACACCTTC. It is translated as CASSEEDALYSNGYTF. V gene TRBV27 combines with J gene TRBJ1-2, with D unresolved. Trimming removed 5 bases from V and 6 bases from J, with 22 bases in between. CDR3 length: 16 amino acids. Germline assignment: CDR1 MNHEY and CDR2 SMNVEV (reference sequence).

V gene TRBV6-5 combines with J gene TRBJ1-4, with 9 bases fitting TRBD1. The V gene end was trimmed by 6 bases and the J gene end by 8 bases; junction bases not matched to a gene: 10. The CDR3 has 15 amino acids. Looked up from germline, CDR1 is MNHEY and CDR2 is SVGAGI. The CDR3 nucleotides read TGTGCCAGCAGGGGTGGGGACAGGGTCGTAGAAAAACTGTTTTTT. This encodes CASRGGDRVVEKLFF.

The V call is TRBV18, the J call TRBJ2-7, with a possible D match to TRBD1 (6 bases). The V end lost 3 bases, the J end lost 7 bases, and 13 bases lay between the germline ends. The CDR3 loop spans 13 amino acids. Germline V gene sequence: CDR1 KGHSH, CDR2 LQKENI. The CDR3 is CASSPIKQGEQYF. The CDR3 DNA reads TGTGCCAGCTCACCCATAAAACAGGGAGAGCAGTACTTC.

The genes are TRBV4-3 and TRBJ1-1; D gene ambiguous. The CDR3 is made up of 13 amino acids. The ends were cut back, 2 bases at V and 0 bases at J, with 4 bases in the middle. Germline V gives CDR1 LGHNA, CDR2 YSLEER. The CDR3 reads CASSQQMNTEAFF. The CDR3 DNA follows: TGCGCCAGCAGCCAACAGATGAACACTGAAGCTTTCTTT.

This clone occurred once. This chain connects TRBV19 to TRBJ2-1, with 7 bases that match TRBD1. The germline gives CDR1 LNHDA, CDR2 SQIVND (reference sequence). V dropped 5 bases and J dropped 4; count of bases not matched to a gene: 8. The CDR3 spans 15 residues. The CDR3, as DNA: TGTGCCAGTAGTGCCCGGGACAGACAATACAATGAGCAGTTCTTC. This translates into CASSARDRQYNEQFF.

This clone was counted a single time. The chain is built from TRBV28 and TRBJ1-2; 7 bases are shared with TRBD1. CDR1 and CDR2 from the germline V gene are MDHEN and SYDVKM. This CDR3 is 14 amino acids long. Trimming removed 5 bases from V and 1 base from J; junction bases left unmatched: 4. CDR3 bases: TGTGCCAGCAGTACCGGGACAGATAACTATGGCTACACCTTC. It is translated as CASSTGTDNYGYTF.

This clone appeared once. The V gene is TRBV6-1, the J gene TRBJ2-3; tentative D call: TRBD2 (5 bases). The CDR3 extends over 16 amino acids. Trimming left V 2 bases short and J 2 bases short, with 14 bases between. CDR1 and CDR2 from the germline V gene are MNHNS and SASEGT. CDR3 sequence (DNA): TGTGCCAGCAGTGAATTAATGTCGGGGAACACAGATACGCAGTATTTT. This gives the protein CASSELMSGNTDTQYF.

This clone appeared a single time. V usage is TRBV4-2 and J usage is TRBJ1-2; D is perhaps TRBD1 (6 bases). The V end was cut by 1 base, the J end by 2 bases, with 8 bases between. CDR1 LGHNA and CDR2 YNFKEQ come from the germline V gene. This CDR3 has 14 amino acids. CDR3 protein: CASSQVGGNYGYTF. In DNA, the CDR3 is TGTGCCAGCAGCCAAGTTGGGGGCAACTATGGCTACACCTTC.

The chain carries TRBV5-5 and TRBJ1-4, with a possible D match to TRBD1 (6 bases). This CDR3 has 15 residues. The V end was cut by 2 bases, the J end by 0 bases, with 8 bases between. Germline V gives CDR1 SGHKS, CDR2 YYEKEE (reference sequence). CDR3 DNA sequence: TGTGCCAGCAGCTTAGGGACAACAACTAATGAAAAACTGTTTTTT. This codes for CASSLGTTTNEKLFF.

The J gene is TRBJ2-7, the V gene TRBV19; possibly TRBD1 for D (6 bases). This CDR3 has 14 amino acids. V was pared by 5 bases and J by 2 bases, with 13 bases between. Germline loops: CDR1 LNHDA, CDR2 SQIVND (reference sequence). The CDR3 bases are TGTGCCAGTAGTTTCTCGGACAGTGCCTACGAGCAGTACTTC. This encodes CASSFSDSAYEQYF.

This clone has a handful of counts. The V and J genes are TRBV20-1 and TRBJ1-5; TRBD1 agrees at 8 bases. The CDR3 totals 16 residues. The ends lost 3 bases at V and 4 bases at J; junction bases unmatched: 11. Per the germline V gene, CDR1 is DFQATT and CDR2 is SNEGSKA (reference sequence). CDR3 region: CSASAPGQAGNQPQHF. The CDR3 DNA follows: TGCAGTGCTAGTGCTCCGGGACAGGCAGGGAATCAGCCCCAGCATTTT.

This chain links TRBV20-1 with TRBJ2-4; no definite D call. CDR3 length equals 13 residues. Trimming left V 3 bases short and J 6 bases short, with 12 bases between. In germline, CDR1 is DFQATT, CDR2 SNEGSKA (reference sequence). The CDR3 DNA reads as TGCAGTGCTAGTGGGCAGAACCGAAACATTCAGTACTTC. Translation: CSASGQNRNIQYF.

The chain is built from TRBV15 and TRBJ2-4; 8 bases line up with TRBD2. V trimming: 5 bases; J trimming: 2 bases; junction bases outside the gene matches: 14. CDR1 is LNHNV and CDR2 is YYDKDF in the germline V gene (reference sequence). The CDR3 length is 18 residues. The CDR3 here is CATSDPGLAGITKNIQYF. The CDR3 DNA follows: TGTGCCACCAGCGATCCAGGGCTAGCGGGTATCACCAAAAACATTCAGTACTTC.

The rearrangement joins TRBV4-2 to TRBJ2-7; D uncertain. This CDR3 has 17 amino acids. Trimming cost V 0 bases and J 2 bases, with 17 bases left between them. In germline, CDR1 is LGHNA, CDR2 YNFKEQ. CDR3 coding DNA: TGTGCCAGCAGCCAAGACTCGCAGGTTGGATTCACCTACGAGCAGTACTTC. Protein product: CASSQDSQVGFTYEQYF.

This clone was recorded a few times. CDR3 nucleotides: TGTGCCAGCAGCTTGGGACTAGCGGGATCTACCGGGGAGCTGTTTTTT. It is translated as CASSLGLAGSTGELFF. V usage is TRBV5-4 and J usage is TRBJ2-2; 11 bases fit TRBD2. After removal of 0 bases from V and 5 bases from J, the junction contained 3 bases not matched to a gene. CDR1 and CDR2 (germline): SGHNT, YYREEE (reference sequence). The CDR3 sequence is 16 residues long.

This clone has a single count. The V gene is TRBV2, the J gene TRBJ2-2, with D perhaps TRBD2 (5 bases). The CDR3 loop spans 14 amino acids. V gave up 6 bases and J gave up 4 bases, with 12 bases separating them. Germline CDR1 SNHLY, CDR2 FYNNEI. CDR3 nucleotides: TGTGCCAGCAGGCCCCACGGGGTCACCGGGGAGCTGTTTTTT. It is translated as CASRPHGVTGELFF.

CDR3 loop: CASLGAYEQFF. CDR3 DNA: TGTGCCAGCCTGGGGGCTTATGAGCAGTTCTTC. This rearrangement joins TRBV6-5 to TRBJ2-1; TRBD1 might be the D (6 bases). Germline V gene data show CDR1 as MNHEY and CDR2 as SVGAGI. Trimming took 8 bases from V and 8 from J, leaving 10 bases between them. CDR3 length: 11 residues.

The rearrangement joins TRBV5-4 to TRBJ2-1; 7 bases fit TRBD2. This CDR3 has 15 amino acids. V was clipped by 4 bases and J by 8 bases; unmatched bases: 12. In germline, CDR1 is SGHNT, CDR2 YYREEE (reference sequence). The CDR3 here is CASSRQSGGGHEQFF. The CDR3 DNA is TGTGCCAGCAGCCGACAGTCGGGGGGAGGGCATGAGCAGTTCTTC.

This sequence joins TRBV4-1 and TRBJ2-2; possibly TRBD1 for D (5 bases). The CDR3 loop spans 16 amino acids. Germline-derived CDR1 and CDR2 are MGHRA and YSYEKL. Trimming shortened V by 1 base and J by 0 bases, and 9 bases separated the two germline ends. CDR3 nucleotides: TGCGCCAGCAGCCAAGTATTCAGGGCGAACACCGGGGAGCTGTTTTTT. Translated, it gives CASSQVFRANTGELFF.